Listed below are T cell receptor beta chains from one sample, sequenced in a study of OX40 agonist ivuxolimab in advanced cancers. Libraries were prepared by immunoSEQ multiplex PCR; TCRdb keeps only in-frame clonotypes and omits some of them. This table has around 70,000 clones, 85% appearing once. The sample in question was CD4+ or CD8+ T cells sorted from blood, obtained in a trial of the OX40 agonist ivuxolimab. All receptors derive from an adult with an advanced solid tumor such as melanoma, head and neck, liver or kidney cancer. Each CDR3 is given with its conserved first and last residue. Fields, in order: D gene, J gene, CDR3 length, clone size, V gene, CDR3 DNA, CDR3 protein. D genes are given only for firm matches. The size entry is marked missing in some rows and otherwise reads once, few, many or a size class.

TRBD2 | TRBJ2-3 | 12 | NA | TRBV27 | TGTGCCAGCAGTTCGGGAGGAGATACGCAGTATTTT | CASSSGGDTQYF
NA | TRBJ2-4 | 14 | NA | TRBV5-6 | TGTGCCAGCAGCTTACGGCTAGCCAAAAACATTCAGTACTTC | CASSLRLAKNIQYF
NA | TRBJ2-7 | 15 | NA | TRBV4-1 | TGCGCCAGCAGCCAAGCCCCGGGAGAAAGGTACGAGCAGTACTTC | CASSQAPGERYEQYF
NA | TRBJ1-2 | 12 | NA | TRBV5-1 | TGCGCCAGCAGCTTGACAGGGACGAGCTACACCTTC | CASSLTGTSYTF
TRBD1 | TRBJ1-5 | 16 | few | TRBV30 | TGTGCCTGGAGTGTACATACAGGGGAAGGGGATCAGCCCCAGCATTTT | CAWSVHTGEGDQPQHF
TRBD2 | TRBJ2-3 | 19 | NA | TRBV7-3 | TGTGCCAGCAGCCTTAAAAAAGGACTAGCGGGGCTAGGCACAGATACGCAGTATTTT | CASSLKKGLAGLGTDTQYF
NA | TRBJ1-1 | 11 | NA | TRBV5-6 | TGTGCCAGCAGACGAGCAGGAGAGGCTTTCTTT | CASRRAGEAFF
NA | TRBJ2-7 | 18 | once | TRBV5-1 | TGCGCCAGCAGCTTGGCGGTAAGTTGGGGCCAGGGGAGGGACGAGCAGTACTTC | CASSLAVSWGQGRDEQYF
NA | TRBJ1-2 | 14 | NA | TRBV5-1 | TGCGCCAGCAGCTTGGCCGGGGAGGGCTATGGCTACACCTTC | CASSLAGEGYGYTF
TRBD1 | TRBJ1-5 | 14 | NA | TRBV2 | TGTGCCAGCAGGCCCCAGGGGGCGAGGGAGCCCCAGCATTTT | CASRPQGAREPQHF
NA | TRBJ1-5 | 10 | few | TRBV28 | TGTGCCAGCAGTTTTGATCCCCAGCATTTT | CASSFDPQHF
NA | TRBJ2-7 | 12 | NA | TRBV27 | TGTGCCAGCAGTCACTATCCCTACGAGCAGTACTTC | CASSHYPYEQYF
TRBD2 | TRBJ2-1 | 13 | NA | TRBV6-1 | TGTGCCAGCAGTGAGAGCGGGAGAGGTGAGCAGTTCTTC | CASSESGRGEQFF
NA | TRBJ1-4 | 19 | NA | TRBV4-1 | TGCGCCAGCAGCCAAGAATCGGCCATCGCAGGGGTCAGTAATGAAAAACTGTTTTTT | CASSQESAIAGVSNEKLFF
TRBD1 | TRBJ1-2 | 14 | NA | TRBV6-5 | TGTGCCAGCAGTTACGTCGGACAGGGCCAAGGCTACACCTTC | CASSYVGQGQGYTF
TRBD2 | TRBJ2-1 | 15 | once | TRBV2 | TGTGCCAGCAGTGAAAGGGGACTAGCGGCCAATGAGCAGTTCTTC | CASSERGLAANEQFF
NA | TRBJ2-1 | 13 | once | TRBV5-1 | TGCGCCAGCAGCTTGGCCTACGGGGATGAGCAGTTCTTC | CASSLAYGDEQFF
NA | TRBJ1-2 | 12 | NA | TRBV5-1 | TGCGCCAGCAGTCTTGGGAACTATGGCTACACCTTC | CASSLGNYGYTF
TRBD2 | TRBJ2-1 | 14 | NA | TRBV6-4 | TGTGCCAGCAGTGACAGGGCGGGAGTTGGCGAGCAGTTCTTC | CASSDRAGVGEQFF
TRBD1 | TRBJ1-1 | 13 | once | TRBV7-2 | TGTGCCAGCAGGGATAAAAGACAGGGAAAAGCTTTCTTT | CASRDKRQGKAFF
NA | TRBJ2-7 | 11 | NA | TRBV10-2 | TGCGCCAGCAGTGAGCGGGTTGAGCAGTACTTC | CASSERVEQYF
NA | TRBJ1-2 | 14 | NA | TRBV18 | TGTGCCAGCTCACCTGGCCAGGAGGGTTTTGGCTACACCTTC | CASSPGQEGFGYTF